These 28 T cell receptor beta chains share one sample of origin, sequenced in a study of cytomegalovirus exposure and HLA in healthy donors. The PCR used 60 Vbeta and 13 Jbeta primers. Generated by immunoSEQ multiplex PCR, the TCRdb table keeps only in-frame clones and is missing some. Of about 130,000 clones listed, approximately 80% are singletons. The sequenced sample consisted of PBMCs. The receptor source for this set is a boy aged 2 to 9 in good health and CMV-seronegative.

This CDR3 is CASRTAGFHTEAFF. The CDR3 DNA reads TGTGCCAGTCGGACCGCAGGGTTTCACACTGAAGCTTTCTTT. The J gene is TRBJ1-1, the V gene TRBV19; D possibly corresponds to TRBD1 (5 bases). The CDR3 contains 14 residues. Trimming shortened V by 8 bases and J by 3 bases, and 16 bases separated the two germline ends. Germline V gene lookup returns CDR1 LNHDA and CDR2 SQIVND (reference sequence).

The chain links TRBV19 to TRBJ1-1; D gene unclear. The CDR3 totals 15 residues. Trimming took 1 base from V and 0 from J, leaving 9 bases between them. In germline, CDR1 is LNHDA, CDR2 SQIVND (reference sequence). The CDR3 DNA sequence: TGTGCCAGTAGTATAGGAAGAGACATGAACACTGAAGCTTTCTTT. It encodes CASSIGRDMNTEAFF.

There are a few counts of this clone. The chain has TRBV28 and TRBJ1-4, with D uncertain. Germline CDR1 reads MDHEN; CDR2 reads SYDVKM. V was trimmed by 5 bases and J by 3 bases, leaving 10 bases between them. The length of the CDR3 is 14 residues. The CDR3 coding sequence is TGTGCCAGCAGTCGGTATCCGGCTAATGAAAAACTGTTTTTT. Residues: CASSRYPANEKLFF. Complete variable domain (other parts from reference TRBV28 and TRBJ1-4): DVKVTQSSRYLVKRTGEKVFLECVQDMDHENMFWYRQDPGLGLRLIYFSYDVKMKEKGDIPEGYSVSREKKERFSLILESASTNQTSMYLCASSRYPANEKLFFGSGTQLSVL.

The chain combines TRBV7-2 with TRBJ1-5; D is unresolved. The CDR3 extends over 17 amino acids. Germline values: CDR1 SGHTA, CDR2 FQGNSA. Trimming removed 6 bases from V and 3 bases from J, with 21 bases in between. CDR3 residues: CASSLNIRLTHNQPQHF. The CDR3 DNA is TGTGCCAGCAGTCTTAATATCAGGCTTACCCACAATCAGCCCCAGCATTTT.

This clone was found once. CDR3 DNA: TGTGCCAGCACCCCCCCAGGCAGGGCGCGCACTGAAGCTTTCTTT. Protein sequence: CASTPPGRARTEAFF. The V gene is TRBV5-6, the J gene TRBJ1-1; tentative D call: TRBD1 (5 bases). Trimming pared 6 bases from V and 4 bases from J, leaving 19 bases between. The CDR3 loop spans 15 amino acids. The germline V gene encodes CDR1 SGHDT and CDR2 YYEEEE.

The CDR3 nucleotides read TGCGCCAGCAGCCATGAGGGCACAGGGGTGGAAACTGAAGCTTTCTTT. Amino acids: CASSHEGTGVETEAFF. V and J are TRBV4-3 and TRBJ1-1; TRBD1 matches at 7 bases. The V segment lost 3 bases and the J segment 5 bases; nucleotides outside the gene matches: 12. This CDR3 is 16 amino acids long. Germline CDR1 LGHNA, CDR2 YSLEER.

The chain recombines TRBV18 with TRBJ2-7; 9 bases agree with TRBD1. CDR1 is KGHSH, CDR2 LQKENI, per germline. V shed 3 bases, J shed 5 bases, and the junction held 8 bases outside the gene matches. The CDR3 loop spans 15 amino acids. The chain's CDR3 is CASSPPRTGEDEQYF. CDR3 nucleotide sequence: TGTGCCAGCTCACCTCCGAGGACAGGGGAGGACGAGCAGTACTTC.

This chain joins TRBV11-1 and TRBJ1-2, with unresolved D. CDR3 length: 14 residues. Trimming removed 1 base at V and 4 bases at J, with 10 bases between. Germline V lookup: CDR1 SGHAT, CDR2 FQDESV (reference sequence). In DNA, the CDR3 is TGTGCCAGCAGCTTAGGTGCGGGTGGCTATGGCTACACCTTC. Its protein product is CASSLGAGGYGYTF.

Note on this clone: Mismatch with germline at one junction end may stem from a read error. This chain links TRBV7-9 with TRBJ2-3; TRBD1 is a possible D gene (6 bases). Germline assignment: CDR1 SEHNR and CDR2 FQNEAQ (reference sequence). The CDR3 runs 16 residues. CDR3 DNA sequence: TGTTCCAGCAGCTTTAATACAGGGTTTTACACAGATACGCAGTATTTT. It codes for CSSSFNTGFYTDTQYF.

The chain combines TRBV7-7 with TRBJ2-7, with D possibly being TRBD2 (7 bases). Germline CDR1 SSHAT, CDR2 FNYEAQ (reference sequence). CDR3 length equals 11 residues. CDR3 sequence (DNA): TGTGCTATTGGGGGGGCCCACGAGCAGTACTTC. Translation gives CAIGGAHEQYF. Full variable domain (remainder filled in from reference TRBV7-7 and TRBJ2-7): GAGVSQSPRYKVTKRGQDVTLRCDPISSHATLYWYQQALGQGPEFLTYFNYEAQPDKSGLPSDRFSAERPEGSISTLTIQRTEQRDSAMYRCAIGGAHEQYFGPGTRLTVT.

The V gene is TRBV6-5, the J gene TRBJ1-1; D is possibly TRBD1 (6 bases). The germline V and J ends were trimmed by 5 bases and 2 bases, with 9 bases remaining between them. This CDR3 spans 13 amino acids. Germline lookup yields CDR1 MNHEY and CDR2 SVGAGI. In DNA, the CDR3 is TGTGCCAGCAGTAGGACAGCCAACACTGAAGCTTTCTTT. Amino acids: CASSRTANTEAFF.

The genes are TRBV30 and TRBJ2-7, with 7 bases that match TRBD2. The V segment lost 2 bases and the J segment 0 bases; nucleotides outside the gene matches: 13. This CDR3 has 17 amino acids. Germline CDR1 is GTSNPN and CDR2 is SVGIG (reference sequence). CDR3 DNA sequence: TGTGCCTGGAGTTCAGCGAGGTTGCGGGGGACCTCCTACGAGCAGTACTTC. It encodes CAWSSARLRGTSYEQYF.

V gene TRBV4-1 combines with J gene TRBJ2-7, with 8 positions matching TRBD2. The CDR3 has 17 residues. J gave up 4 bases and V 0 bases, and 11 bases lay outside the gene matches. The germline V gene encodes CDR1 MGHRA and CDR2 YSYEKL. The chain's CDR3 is CASSQDTSGHNWYEQYV. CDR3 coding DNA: TGCGCCAGCAGCCAAGACACTAGCGGCCATAATTGGTACGAGCAGTACGTC.

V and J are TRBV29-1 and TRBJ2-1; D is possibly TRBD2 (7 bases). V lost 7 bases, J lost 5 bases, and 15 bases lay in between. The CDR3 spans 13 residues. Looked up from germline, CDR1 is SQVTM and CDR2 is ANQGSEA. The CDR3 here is CSDGGRGNNEQFF. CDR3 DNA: TGCAGCGACGGAGGGAGGGGGAACAATGAGCAGTTCTTC.

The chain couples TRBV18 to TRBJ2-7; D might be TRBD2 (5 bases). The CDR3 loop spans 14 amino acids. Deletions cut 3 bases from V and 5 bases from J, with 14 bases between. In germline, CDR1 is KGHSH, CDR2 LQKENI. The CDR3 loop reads CASSPMGDGNEQYV. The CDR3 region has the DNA TGTGCCAGCTCACCCATGGGAGACGGGAACGAGCAGTACGTC.

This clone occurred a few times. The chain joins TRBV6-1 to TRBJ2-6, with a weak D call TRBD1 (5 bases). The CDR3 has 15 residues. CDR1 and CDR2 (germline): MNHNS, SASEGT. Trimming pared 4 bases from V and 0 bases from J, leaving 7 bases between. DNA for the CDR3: TGTGCCAGCAGTGCGGACAACTCTGGGGCCAACGTCCTGACTTTC. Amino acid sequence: CASSADNSGANVLTF.

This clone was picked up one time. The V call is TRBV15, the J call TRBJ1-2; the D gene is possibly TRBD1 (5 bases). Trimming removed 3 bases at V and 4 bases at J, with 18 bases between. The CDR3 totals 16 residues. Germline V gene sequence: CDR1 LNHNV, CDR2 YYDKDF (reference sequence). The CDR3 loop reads CATSSLIGALSYGYTF. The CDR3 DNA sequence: TGTGCCACCAGCAGCCTTATAGGGGCCCTAAGCTATGGCTACACCTTC.

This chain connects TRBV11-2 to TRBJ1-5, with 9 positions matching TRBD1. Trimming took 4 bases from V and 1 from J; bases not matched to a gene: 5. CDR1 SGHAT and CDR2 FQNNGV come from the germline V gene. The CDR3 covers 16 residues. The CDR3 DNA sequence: TGTGCCAGCAGCTCCCTCACAGGGGGCAGCAATCAGCCCCAGCATTTT. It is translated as CASSSLTGGSNQPQHF. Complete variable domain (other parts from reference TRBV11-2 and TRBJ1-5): EAGVAQSPRYKIIEKRQSVAFWCNPISGHATLYWYQQILGQGPKLLIQFQNNGVVDDSQLPKDRFSAERLKGVDSTLKIQPAKLEDSAVYLCASSSLTGGSNQPQHFGDGTRLSIL.

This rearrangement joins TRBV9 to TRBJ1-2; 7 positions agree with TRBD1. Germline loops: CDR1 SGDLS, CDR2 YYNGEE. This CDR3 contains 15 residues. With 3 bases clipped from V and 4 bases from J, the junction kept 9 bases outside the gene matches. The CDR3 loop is CASSEAQDRIYGYTF. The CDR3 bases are TGTGCCAGCAGCGAAGCGCAGGACAGGATCTATGGCTACACCTTC.

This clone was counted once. CDR3 in amino acids: CASSVGGTSGRRANTGELFF. Written as DNA, the CDR3 is TGTGCCAGCAGCGTAGGCGGGACTAGCGGGAGGAGGGCGAACACCGGGGAGCTGTTTTTT. The rearrangement uses TRBV9 and TRBJ2-2, with TRBD2 matching over 15 bases. V lost 0 bases to trimming and J lost 0 bases; unmatched junction nucleotides: 6. Per germline, CDR1 SGDLS and CDR2 YYNGEE. The CDR3 length is 20 residues.

The CDR3 here is CASSKARSSIGGPPSGATNEKLFF. In nucleotides, the CDR3 is TGTGCCAGCAGCAAAGCGAGATCAAGTATAGGAGGCCCACCCTCAGGGGCAACTAATGAAAAACTGTTTTTT. The gene calls are TRBV21-1 and TRBJ1-4; the D call of TRBD1 is as the table states it, not checked on the DNA. TRBV21-1 is designated a pseudogene. CDR3 length: 24 residues.

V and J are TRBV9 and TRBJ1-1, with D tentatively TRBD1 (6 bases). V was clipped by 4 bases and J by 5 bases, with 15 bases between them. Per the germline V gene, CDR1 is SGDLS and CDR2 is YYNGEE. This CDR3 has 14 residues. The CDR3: CASSREDRLTEAFF. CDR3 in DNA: TGTGCCAGCAGCCGGGAGGACAGACTGACTGAAGCTTTCTTT.

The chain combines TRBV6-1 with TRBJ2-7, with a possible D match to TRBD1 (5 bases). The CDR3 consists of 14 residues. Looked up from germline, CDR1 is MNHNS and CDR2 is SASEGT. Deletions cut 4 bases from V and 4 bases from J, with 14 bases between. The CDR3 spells CASSAETAAYEQYV. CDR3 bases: TGTGCCAGCAGTGCGGAGACAGCCGCTTACGAGCAGTACGTC.

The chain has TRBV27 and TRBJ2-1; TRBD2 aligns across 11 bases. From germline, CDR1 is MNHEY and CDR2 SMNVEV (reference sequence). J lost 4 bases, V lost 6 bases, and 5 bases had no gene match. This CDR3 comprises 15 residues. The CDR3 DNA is TGTGCCAGCAGGCCCGGGACTAGCGGTTACAATGAGCAGTTCTTC. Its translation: CASRPGTSGYNEQFF.

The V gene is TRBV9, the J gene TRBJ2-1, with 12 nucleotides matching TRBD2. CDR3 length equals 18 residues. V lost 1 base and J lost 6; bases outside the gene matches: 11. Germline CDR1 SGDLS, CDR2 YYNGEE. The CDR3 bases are TGTGCCAGCAGCGTAAGCCTCGCGACTAGCGGGGGAACCAATGAGCAGTTCTTC. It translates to CASSVSLATSGGTNEQFF.

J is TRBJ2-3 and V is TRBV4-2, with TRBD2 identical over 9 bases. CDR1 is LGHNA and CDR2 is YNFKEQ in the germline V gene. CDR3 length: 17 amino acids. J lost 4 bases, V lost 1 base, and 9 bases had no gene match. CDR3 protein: CASSQARAGGASDTQYF. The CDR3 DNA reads TGTGCCAGCAGCCAAGCTCGGGCGGGGGGGGCCTCAGATACGCAGTATTTT.

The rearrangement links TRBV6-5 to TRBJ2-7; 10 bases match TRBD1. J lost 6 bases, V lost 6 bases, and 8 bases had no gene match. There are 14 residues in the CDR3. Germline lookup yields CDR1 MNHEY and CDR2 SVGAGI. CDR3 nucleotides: TGTGCCAGCAGCTATGGGACAGGGGCTTCCGAGCAGTACGTC. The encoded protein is CASSYGTGASEQYV.

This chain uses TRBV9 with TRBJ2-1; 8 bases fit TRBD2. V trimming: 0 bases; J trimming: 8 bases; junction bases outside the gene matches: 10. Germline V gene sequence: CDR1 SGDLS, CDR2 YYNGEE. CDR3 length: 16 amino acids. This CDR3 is CASSVGGGGRLDEQFF. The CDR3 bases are TGTGCCAGCAGCGTAGGTGGCGGCGGGAGGTTGGATGAGCAGTTCTTC.